This T cell receptor (beta chain) derives from a study of cytomegalovirus exposure and HLA in healthy donors. Study at large: Earlier, 95 million to 120 million unique TCR beta sequences were recovered from around 190 million T cells by an analysis. The study's findings and limits: Common viral pathogens seemed, in a later analysis, to connect with several of the most significant clusters. Earlier results showed most TCR beta V segments being productive about 87% or about 30% of the time.

CDR1 and CDR2 (germline): MGHRA, YSYEKL. This CDR3 spans 16 amino acids. V shed 1 base and J shed 0 bases, with 12 bases lying between them. 60 Vbeta and 13 Jbeta primers were used in PCR. This table comes from immunoSEQ multiplex PCR, and its TCRdb copy is limited to in-frame clones, with some not included. Found here are 95,000 to 150,000 clones, approximately 78% of them singletons; the top ten hold around 3.6%. A remark on this clone: Its antigen is not identified.

This TCR derives from a man aged 35-49 years in good health and CMV-seronegative. Sequenced sample: PBMCs. This sequence joins TRBV4-1 and TRBJ1-1; TRBD1 is a possible D gene (6 bases). The CDR3 sequence is CASSQGDIRMNTEAFF. The CDR3 DNA is TGCGCCAGCAGCCAAGGGGACATAAGAATGAACACTGAAGCTTTCTTT.